One sample yielded the 30 T cell receptor beta chains listed below, sequenced in a study of cytomegalovirus exposure and HLA in healthy donors. The primer mix had 60 Vbeta and 13 Jbeta primers. Produced via immunoSEQ multiplex PCR; TCRdb's table is partial and in-frame only. The profile shows over 150,000 clones, almost 85% of them singletons. The sequencing input was PBMCs. All receptors derive from a girl between 10 and 17 years old in good health and CMV-seropositive.

This chain connects TRBV2 to TRBJ2-3; tentative D call: TRBD2 (6 bases). Trimming took off 6 bases at V and 6 bases at J, with 10 bases between the two ends. Germline CDR1 is SNHLY and CDR2 is FYNNEI. CDR3 length equals 12 residues. Written as DNA, the CDR3 is TGTGCCAGCAGGGAGGGAGCGGATACGCAGTATTTT. It is translated as CASREGADTQYF.

This clone has a single count. Its ends do not fully match the called genes, so a read error is possible. The chain employs TRBV7-9 and TRBJ2-6; 7 bases are a match to TRBD1. The CDR3 is made up of 18 amino acids. Germline V lookup: CDR1 SEHNR, CDR2 FQNEAQ (reference sequence). CDR3 sequence: CSSSPPTGWASGANVLTF. DNA of the CDR3: TGTTCCAGCAGCCCCCCGACAGGGTGGGCCTCTGGGGCCAACGTCCTGACTTTC.

The rearrangement uses TRBV6-1 and TRBJ1-5; D not certain. The CDR3 totals 17 residues. CDR1 and CDR2 (germline): MNHNS, SASEGT. V lost 4 bases, J lost 4 bases, and 20 bases lay in between. The CDR3 sequence: CASSARAPGDGNQPQHF. The CDR3 bases are TGTGCCAGCAGTGCCCGAGCCCCTGGCGACGGGAATCAGCCCCAGCATTTT.

This clone was observed a few times. The CDR3 is CASSERDRGGYTF. The CDR3 region has the DNA TGTGCCAGCAGTGAGCGGGACAGGGGAGGCTACACCTTC. J is TRBJ1-2 and V is TRBV6-1; 10 bases align to TRBD1. V lost 3 bases, J lost 8 bases, and 3 bases stayed unmatched. Germline V gene sequence: CDR1 MNHNS, CDR2 SASEGT. CDR3 length equals 13 residues.

This chain connects TRBV6-5 to TRBJ2-5, with a tentative D call TRBD2 (6 bases). Per the germline V gene, CDR1 is MNHEY and CDR2 is SVGAGI. Trimming took off 4 bases at V and 2 bases at J, with 14 bases between the two ends. The CDR3 has 15 amino acids. The CDR3 bases are TGTGCCAGCAGTTCCCGGAGGGGAGTACAAGAGACCCAGTACTTC. This gives the protein CASSSRRGVQETQYF.

The rearrangement uses TRBV7-9 and TRBJ1-2, with D unclear. There are 14 residues in the CDR3. V gave up 2 bases and J gave up 8 bases, with 15 bases separating them. Germline CDR1 reads SEHNR; CDR2 reads FQNEAQ (reference sequence). For the CDR3, the DNA is TGTGCCAGCAGCTTATATCCCTTGGTGAGCGGCTACACCTTC. Protein: CASSLYPLVSGYTF.

The chain's CDR3 is CAWSPGTSGSYNEQFF. As DNA, the CDR3 is TGTGCCTGGAGCCCCGGGACTAGCGGCTCCTACAATGAGCAGTTCTTC. The chain combines TRBV30 with TRBJ2-1, with TRBD2 matching 11 bases. CDR1 and CDR2 (germline): GTSNPN, SVGIG (reference sequence). The CDR3 contains 16 residues. The junction had 4 bases not matched to a gene; V was cut back by 3 bases and J by 0 bases.

The chain couples TRBV29-1 to TRBJ1-4; TRBD1 agrees at 9 bases. This CDR3 has 12 amino acids. Germline lookup yields CDR1 SQVTM and CDR2 ANQGSEA. Germline trimming cut 7 bases from V and 8 bases from J; bases unmatched to any gene: 5. CDR3 DNA: TGCAGCGGAATCGGGACAGGGGAAAAACTGTTTTTT. It codes for CSGIGTGEKLFF.

The chain couples TRBV28 to TRBJ1-2; TRBD1 is a possible D gene (6 bases). Trimming took 7 bases from V and 2 from J, leaving 20 bases between them. Germline-derived CDR1 and CDR2 are MDHEN and SYDVKM. The CDR3 extends over 16 amino acids. The chain's CDR3 is CASTAARDRPNYGYTF. Written as DNA, the CDR3 is TGTGCCAGCACCGCAGCTAGAGACAGGCCCAACTATGGCTACACCTTC.

The chain has TRBV15 and TRBJ1-2; TRBD1 agrees at 12 bases. The germline gives CDR1 LNHNV, CDR2 YYDKDF (reference sequence). There are 16 residues in the CDR3. After removal of 3 bases from V and 7 bases from J, the junction contained 9 bases not matched to a gene. The CDR3 DNA reads as TGTGCCACCAGCAGGGGACAGGGGGCAAGAAGCTCTGGCTACACCTTC. Its protein product is CATSRGQGARSSGYTF. Looking up the rest from reference TRBV15 and TRBJ1-2 gives the full variable domain: DAMVIQNPRYQVTQFGKPVTLSCSQTLNHNVMYWYQQKSSQAPKLLFHYYDKDFNNEADTPDNFQSRRPNTSFCFLDIRSPGLGDTAMYLCATSRGQGARSSGYTFGSGTRLTVV.

The rearrangement uses TRBV18 and TRBJ1-2; D perhaps matches TRBD1 (6 bases). Trimming shortened V by 2 bases and J by 3 bases, and 10 bases separated the two germline ends. This CDR3 region has 14 residues. Germline V lookup: CDR1 KGHSH, CDR2 LQKENI. CDR3 sequence reads: CASSPRQDHYGYTF. In DNA, the CDR3 is TGTGCCAGCTCACCAAGACAGGACCACTATGGCTACACCTTC.

The chain links TRBV5-1 to TRBJ2-7; D unclear. Germline loops: CDR1 SGHRS, CDR2 YFSETQ. V lost 4 bases, J lost 7 bases, and 12 bases lay in between. The CDR3 runs 12 residues. The CDR3 sequence is CASSPSGEEQYF. CDR3 coding DNA: TGCGCCAGCAGCCCCTCGGGTGAAGAGCAGTACTTC.

In this sample, this clone turned up a few times. The chain carries TRBV5-8 and TRBJ2-2, with D maybe TRBD1 (6 bases). This CDR3 is 15 amino acids long. V was trimmed by 8 bases and J by 3 bases, leaving 17 bases between them. Germline-derived CDR1 and CDR2 are SGHTS and YDEGEE. The CDR3 DNA sequence: TGTGCCAGTAATGTGAGGCAGGGGCACACCGGGGAGCTGTTTTTT. Its protein is CASNVRQGHTGELFF.

The gene calls are TRBV7-4 and TRBJ1-1; the D gene is possibly TRBD1 (5 bases). Germline CDR1 and CDR2: SGHVT and SQSDAQ. This CDR3 has 15 residues. V was clipped by 3 bases and J by 5 bases, with 16 bases between them. Written as DNA, the CDR3 is TGTGCCAGCAGCTTTCACATACCCAGGGTTACTGAAGCTTTCTTT. Protein: CASSFHIPRVTEAFF.

The count of this clone is one. The chain uses TRBV27 and TRBJ1-6; 10 bases map to TRBD1. Germline CDR1 is MNHEY and CDR2 is SMNVEV (reference sequence). The CDR3 length is 17 residues. V trimming: 0 bases; J trimming: 9 bases; junction bases outside the gene matches: 8. The CDR3 DNA is TGTGCCAGCAGTTTATCCCCCTGGGACAGGGGAATTTCACCCCTCCACTTT. Its protein product is CASSLSPWDRGISPLHF.

The rearrangement links TRBV4-1 to TRBJ2-3; the match to TRBD2 covers 11 bases. CDR1 is MGHRA, CDR2 YSYEKL, per germline. The V segment lost 2 bases and the J segment 4 bases; nucleotides outside the gene matches: 11. The CDR3 contains 18 residues. The CDR3 is CASSQINSGGGGADTQYF. The CDR3 DNA sequence: TGCGCCAGCAGCCAAATTAATAGCGGGGGGGGAGGGGCAGATACGCAGTATTTT.

Notes on this clone: One end of the junction does not line up with germline, which may come from a read error. The J gene is TRBJ1-6, the V gene TRBV7-7, with 10 bases fitting TRBD1. The CDR3 runs 17 residues. CDR1 and CDR2 (germline): SSHAT, FNYEAQ (reference sequence). The CDR3 nucleotides read TGTGCTAGCAGCATAGACAGGGGGCGTGAGACACATTCACCCCTCCACTTT. Protein sequence: CASSIDRGRETHSPLHF.

This clone was found once. The chain couples TRBV12-5 to TRBJ2-7; maybe TRBD1 (6 bases). This CDR3 comprises 19 residues. Looked up from germline, CDR1 is LGHNT and CDR2 is FRNRAP. Trimming took off 3 bases at V and 2 bases at J, with 26 bases between the two ends. In DNA, the CDR3 is TGTGCTAGTGGTTTTAGTTTGCCGATTCCCGGGACAACAACCTACGAGCAGTACTTC. Protein sequence: CASGFSLPIPGTTTYEQYF.

This clone has only a few counts. The chain joins TRBV6-5 to TRBJ2-1; possibly TRBD2 for D (6 bases). V was trimmed by 9 bases and J by 6 bases, leaving 9 bases between them. CDR1 and CDR2 (germline): MNHEY, SVGAGI. The CDR3 runs 11 residues. CDR3 in DNA: TGTGCCAGTGGGGGAGGCAATGAGCAGTTCTTC. Translated, it gives CASGGGNEQFF.

V gene TRBV29-1 combines with J gene TRBJ2-4; possible D gene TRBD2, 5 bases. CDR3 size: 14 residues. The ends were cut back, 1 base at V and 5 bases at J, with 12 bases in the middle. Germline V gene sequence: CDR1 SQVTM, CDR2 ANQGSEA. As DNA, the CDR3 is TGCAGCGTTGAAGGTGTTGGGAGCGAAAACATTCAGTACTTC. Protein: CSVEGVGSENIQYF.

V is TRBV2 and J is TRBJ1-1; no reliable D call. Germline V gives CDR1 SNHLY, CDR2 FYNNEI. This CDR3 spans 14 amino acids. Trimming removed 0 bases from V and 2 bases from J, with 7 bases in between. The DNA for the CDR3 is TGTGCCAGCAGTGAAGCGGGCCTAAACACTGAAGCTTTCTTT. Translation: CASSEAGLNTEAFF. Full variable domain (missing parts from reference TRBV2 and TRBJ1-1): EPEVTQTPSHQVTQMGQEVILRCVPISNHLYFYWYRQILGQKVEFLVSFYNNEISEKSEIFDDQFSVERPDGSNFTLKIRSTKLEDSAMYFCASSEAGLNTEAFFGQGTRLTVV.

The V gene is TRBV7-8, the J gene TRBJ1-5; D possibly corresponds to TRBD1 (5 bases). CDR1 is SGHVS, CDR2 FQNEAQ, per germline. Trimming cost V 0 bases and J 5 bases, with 8 bases left between them. The CDR3 covers 14 residues. CDR3 residues: CASSLARDDQPQHF. The CDR3 nucleotides are TGTGCCAGCAGCTTAGCCAGGGATGATCAGCCCCAGCATTTT.

This clone appeared a few times. The J gene is TRBJ2-6, the V gene TRBV6-1, with 7 bases fitting TRBD1. The V and J ends lost 8 bases and 4 bases, in that order; junction bases with no gene match: 5. The CDR3 is made up of 14 amino acids. The V gene's germline CDR1 is MNHNS and CDR2 SASEGT. The CDR3 reads CASGTGAGANVLTF. CDR3 in DNA: TGTGCCAGCGGAACAGGGGCCGGGGCCAACGTCCTGACTTTC.

This chain joins TRBV6-1 and TRBJ1-3, with TRBD1 matching 10 bases. CDR1 is MNHNS, CDR2 SASEGT, per germline. The length of the CDR3 is 15 residues. With V trimmed by 1 base and J by 3 bases, 0 bases remained unmatched. CDR3 DNA: TGTGCCAGCAGTGAAGGGACAGGGGGTGGAAACACCATATATTTT. Protein product: CASSEGTGGGNTIYF.

The chain combines TRBV19 with TRBJ1-2; D uncertain. This CDR3 contains 14 residues. The germline CDR1 and CDR2 sequences are LNHDA and SQIVND (reference sequence). The V and J ends lost 5 bases and 3 bases respectively, with 13 bases between them. The CDR3 sequence: CASSGEGEDYGYTF. The DNA for the CDR3 is TGTGCCAGTAGTGGGGAGGGAGAGGACTATGGCTACACCTTC.

The genes are TRBV6-5 and TRBJ1-2, with 8 bases aligning to TRBD1. With 9 bases clipped from V and 2 bases from J, the junction kept 2 bases outside the gene matches. CDR1 and CDR2 from the germline V gene are MNHEY and SVGAGI. The CDR3 runs to 12 residues. The DNA for the CDR3 is TGTGCCAGTCAGGGGGCGAACTATGGCTACACCTTC. This codes for CASQGANYGYTF.

The chain carries TRBV6-1 and TRBJ1-3; D possibly corresponds to TRBD1 (5 bases). V lost 4 bases and J 1 base, leaving 20 bases between the germline ends. Germline CDR1 reads MNHNS; CDR2 reads SASEGT. The CDR3 has 18 amino acids. CDR3 loop: CASSGWSARDSSGNTIYF. The CDR3 region has the DNA TGTGCCAGCAGTGGATGGTCGGCCAGGGATAGTTCTGGAAACACCATATATTTT.

The chain carries TRBV6-5 and TRBJ2-1, with D tentatively TRBD1 (5 bases). The CDR3 sequence is 16 residues long. Between the trimmed V and J ends, which lost 2 bases and 6 bases, there was a span of 17 bases. Germline V gives CDR1 MNHEY, CDR2 SVGAGI. DNA of the CDR3: TGTGCCAGCAGTTACCATTCACAGGCGCAGGGCAATGAGCAGTTCTTC. Translating gives CASSYHSQAQGNEQFF.

This clone has a single count. The rearrangement uses TRBV6-6 and TRBJ1-1; no definite D call. From germline, CDR1 is MNHNY and CDR2 SVGAGI (reference sequence). Trimming removed 2 bases at V and 0 bases at J, with 13 bases between. CDR3 length: 16 amino acids. The CDR3: CASSYIGLALNTEAFF. CDR3 coding DNA: TGTGCCAGCAGTTACATTGGGTTAGCCCTGAACACTGAAGCTTTCTTT.

The V gene is TRBV9, the J gene TRBJ2-2, with TRBD2 as a possible D gene (7 bases). Between the trimmed V and J ends, which lost 2 bases and 2 bases, there was a span of 16 bases. CDR3 length equals 17 residues. Germline lookup yields CDR1 SGDLS and CDR2 YYNGEE. The chain's CDR3 is CASSVPGGQVNTGELFF. DNA of the CDR3: TGTGCCAGCAGCGTGCCCGGGGGGCAGGTTAACACCGGGGAGCTGTTTTTT.